Below are 11 T cell receptor beta chains sequenced from a single sample in a study of T cells in Graves' hyperthyroidism and ophthalmopathy. Amplification yielded TCR beta CDR3 regions, with RNA transcripts as the source. When the TCR CDR3 underwent first-round RT-PCR, the HTBI primer set was used. TCRdb re-derived calls from the multiplex PCR reads in MiXCR, one entry per CDR3 protein. This table has approximately 370,000 distinct CDR3 sequences, roughly a sixth appearing once. Sequences were obtained from blood. All receptors come from a woman aged 25 to 45 with Graves' hyperthyroidism that later progressed to Graves' ophthalmopathy.

This clonotype was counted at least ten times. This chain uses TRBV7-2 with TRBJ1-1, with no clear D. Germline CDR1 reads SGHTA; CDR2 reads FQGNSA. There are 14 residues in the CDR3. With 1 base removed from V and 3 bases from J, the gap between germline ends came to 9 bases. The CDR3 sequence is CASSLGASYTEAFF. The CDR3 DNA follows: TGTGCCAGCAGCTTAGGGGCATCGTACACTGAAGCTTTCTTT.

The sample holds a few counts of this clonotype. V gene TRBV5-1 combines with J gene TRBJ1-6, with TRBD1 matching over 7 bases. The V gene end was trimmed by 4 bases and the J gene end by 7 bases; junction bases not matched to a gene: 8. This CDR3 is built from 15 residues. Germline lookup yields CDR1 SGHRS and CDR2 YFSETQ. The CDR3 sequence is CASSGGTAWNSPLHF. For the CDR3, the DNA is TGCGCCAGCAGCGGTGGGACAGCTTGGAATTCACCCCTCCACTTT.

The chain employs TRBV7-2 and TRBJ2-4; D might be TRBD2 (6 bases). From germline, CDR1 is SGHTA and CDR2 FQGNSA. Trimming cost V 1 base and J 6 bases, with 16 bases left between them. CDR3 length: 16 amino acids. The CDR3 region has the DNA TGTGCCAGCAGCTTAGTCGGAACGGGAGTCGGAAACATTCAGTACTTC. It translates to CASSLVGTGVGNIQYF.

In this sample, this clonotype turned up many times. This chain connects TRBV20-1 to TRBJ1-3; D uncertain. CDR1 and CDR2 (germline): DFQATT, SNEGSKA (reference sequence). The CDR3 runs to 13 residues. Trimming removed 1 base from V and 1 base from J, with 5 bases in between. The CDR3 here is CSARGYSGNTIYF. In DNA, the CDR3 is TGCAGTGCTAGAGGGTATTCTGGAAACACCATATATTTT.

At least ten counts were recorded for this clonotype. The chain uses TRBV20-1 and TRBJ2-7; D call uncertain. The CDR3 spans 14 residues. Germline lookup yields CDR1 DFQATT and CDR2 SNEGSKA (reference sequence). The V and J ends lost 1 base and 6 bases respectively, with 16 bases between them. The DNA for the CDR3 is TGCAGTGCTAGAGGCTCCGGACCCCCTTCCGAGCAGTACTTC. It codes for CSARGSGPPSEQYF.

This clonotype occurred many times. The chain couples TRBV6-1 to TRBJ2-7; no clear D. The germline V gene has CDR1 MNHNS and CDR2 SASEGT. The CDR3 runs 13 residues. With 1 base removed from V and 2 bases from J, the gap between germline ends came to 6 bases. The CDR3 loop reads CASSEVATYEQYF. The CDR3 nucleotides are TGTGCCAGCAGTGAAGTCGCCACCTACGAGCAGTACTTC.

This clonotype has ten or more counts. The V call is TRBV27, the J call TRBJ2-7; maybe TRBD1 (6 bases). The V end lost 5 bases, the J end lost 3 bases, and 11 bases lay between the germline ends. The CDR3 spans 13 residues. Germline V lookup: CDR1 MNHEY, CDR2 SMNVEV (reference sequence). DNA of the CDR3: TGTGCCAGCAGTCATGGGGGCAGCTACGAGCAGTACTTC. Encoded protein: CASSHGGSYEQYF.

The chain employs TRBV7-9 and TRBJ1-5, with TRBD1 as a possible D gene (5 bases). The CDR3 is 18 residues long. CDR1 and CDR2 (germline): SEHNR, FQNEAQ (reference sequence). V lost 5 bases to trimming and J lost 4 bases, with 24 bases between them. This CDR3 is CASSDTSGQGAHNQPQHF. For the CDR3, the DNA is TGTGCCAGCAGCGACACCTCAGGGCAGGGTGCGCATAATCAGCCCCAGCATTTT. The whole variable domain, filled in from reference TRBV7-9 and TRBJ1-5, reads DTGVSQNPRHKITKRGQNVTFRCDPISEHNRLYWYRQTLGQGPEFLTYFQNEAQLEKSRLLSDRFSAERPKGSFSTLEIQRTEQGDSAMYLCASSDTSGQGAHNQPQHFGDGTRLSIL.

This rearrangement joins TRBV9 to TRBJ2-3; tentatively, D is TRBD2 (7 bases). With 0 bases removed from V and 4 bases from J, the gap between germline ends came to 12 bases. The CDR3 length is 15 residues. Germline CDR1 and CDR2: SGDLS and YYNGEE. CDR3: CASSVEGGASDTQYF. The CDR3 DNA follows: TGTGCCAGCAGCGTAGAGGGGGGGGCCTCAGATACGCAGTATTTT.

This clonotype was detected only a few times. The chain's CDR3 is CASSSGTGGAYGYTF. CDR3 DNA sequence: TGTGCCAGCAGTTCCGGGACAGGGGGCGCCTATGGCTACACCTTC. V gene TRBV3-1 combines with J gene TRBJ1-2; 12 nucleotides match TRBD1. V was clipped by 6 bases and J by 4 bases; unmatched bases: 6. Per the germline V gene, CDR1 is LGHDT and CDR2 is YNNKEL (reference sequence). This CDR3 comprises 15 residues.

In its sample, this clonotype was seen many times. CDR3 sequence: CASSLARTLLQETQYF. The CDR3, as DNA: TGTGCCAGCAGCCTGGCTAGAACATTACTCCAAGAGACCCAGTACTTC. The V call is TRBV11-2, the J call TRBJ2-5; the D is unclear. V lost 5 bases and J 1 base, leaving 17 bases between the germline ends. The length of the CDR3 is 16 residues. CDR1 and CDR2 from the germline V gene are SGHAT and FQNNGV.